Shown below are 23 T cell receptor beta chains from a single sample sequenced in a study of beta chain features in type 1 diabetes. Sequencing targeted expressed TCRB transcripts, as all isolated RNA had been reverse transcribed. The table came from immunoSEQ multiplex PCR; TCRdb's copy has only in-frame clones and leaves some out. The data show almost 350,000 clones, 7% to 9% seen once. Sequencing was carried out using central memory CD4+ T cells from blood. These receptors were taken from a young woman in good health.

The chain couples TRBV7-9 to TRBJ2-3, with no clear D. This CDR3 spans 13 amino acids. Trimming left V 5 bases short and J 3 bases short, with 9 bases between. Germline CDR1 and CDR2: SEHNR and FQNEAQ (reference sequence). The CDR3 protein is CASSQFITDTQYF. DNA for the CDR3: TGTGCCAGCAGCCAATTTATAACAGATACGCAGTATTTT.

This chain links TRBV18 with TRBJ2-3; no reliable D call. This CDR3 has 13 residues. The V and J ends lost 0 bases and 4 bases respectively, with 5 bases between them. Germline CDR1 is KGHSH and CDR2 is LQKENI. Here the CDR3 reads CASSPPSSDTQYF. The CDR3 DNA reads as TGTGCCAGCTCACCACCGTCATCAGATACGCAGTATTTT. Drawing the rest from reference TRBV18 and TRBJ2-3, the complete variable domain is NAGVMQNPRHLVRRRGQEARLRCSPMKGHSHVYWYRQLPEEGLKFMVYLQKENIIDESGMPKERFSAEFPKEGPSILRIQQVVRGDSAAYFCASSPPSSDTQYFGPGTRLTVL.

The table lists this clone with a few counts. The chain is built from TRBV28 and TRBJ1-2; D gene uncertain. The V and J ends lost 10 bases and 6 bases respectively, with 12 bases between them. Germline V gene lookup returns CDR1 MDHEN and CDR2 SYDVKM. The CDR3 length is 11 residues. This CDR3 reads CATNGWDGYTF. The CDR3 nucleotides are TGTGCCACCAATGGTTGGGATGGCTACACCTTC.

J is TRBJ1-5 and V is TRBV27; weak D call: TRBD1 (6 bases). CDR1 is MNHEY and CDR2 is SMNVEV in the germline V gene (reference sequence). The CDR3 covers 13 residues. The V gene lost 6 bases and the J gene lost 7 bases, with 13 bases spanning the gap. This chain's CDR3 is CASRKGGGQPQHF. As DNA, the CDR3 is TGTGCCAGCAGAAAGGGGGGAGGACAGCCCCAGCATTTT.

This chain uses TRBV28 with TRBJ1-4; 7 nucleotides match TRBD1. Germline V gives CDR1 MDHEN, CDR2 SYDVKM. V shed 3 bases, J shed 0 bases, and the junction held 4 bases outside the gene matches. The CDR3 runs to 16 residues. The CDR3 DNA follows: TGTGCCAGCAGTTTCCGTCAGGGGGCAACTAATGAAAAACTGTTTTTT. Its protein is CASSFRQGATNEKLFF.

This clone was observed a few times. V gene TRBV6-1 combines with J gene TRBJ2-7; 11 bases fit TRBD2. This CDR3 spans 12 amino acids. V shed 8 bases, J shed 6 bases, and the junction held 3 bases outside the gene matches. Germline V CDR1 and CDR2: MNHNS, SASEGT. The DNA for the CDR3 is TGTGCCAGCGAACTAGCGGGAGTCGAGCAGTACTTC. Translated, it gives CASELAGVEQYF.

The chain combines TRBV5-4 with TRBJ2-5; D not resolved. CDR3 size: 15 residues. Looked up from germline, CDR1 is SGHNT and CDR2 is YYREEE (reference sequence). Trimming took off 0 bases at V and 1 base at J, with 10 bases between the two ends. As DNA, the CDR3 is TGTGCCAGCAGCTTGGGCCGGCGGAGCCAAGAGACCCAGTACTTC. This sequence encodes CASSLGRRSQETQYF.

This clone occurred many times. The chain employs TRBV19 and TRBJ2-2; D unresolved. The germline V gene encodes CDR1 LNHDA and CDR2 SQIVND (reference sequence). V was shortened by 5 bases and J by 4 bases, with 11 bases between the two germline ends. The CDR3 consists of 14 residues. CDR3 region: CASSQFLGTGELFF. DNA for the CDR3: TGTGCCAGTAGTCAGTTTTTAGGCACCGGGGAGCTGTTTTTT.

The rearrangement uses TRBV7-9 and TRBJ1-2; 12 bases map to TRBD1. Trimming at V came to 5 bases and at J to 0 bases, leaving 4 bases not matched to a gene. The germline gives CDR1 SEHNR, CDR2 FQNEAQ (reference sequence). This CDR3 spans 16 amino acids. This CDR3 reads CASSRDRGRTNYGYTF. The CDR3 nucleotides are TGTGCCAGCAGCCGGGACAGGGGGCGGACTAACTATGGCTACACCTTC.

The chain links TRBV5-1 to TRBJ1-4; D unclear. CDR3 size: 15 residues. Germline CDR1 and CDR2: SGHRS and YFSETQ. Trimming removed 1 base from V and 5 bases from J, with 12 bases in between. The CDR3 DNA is TGCGCCAGCAGCTTGAGCCCATCTATGAATGAAAAACTGTTTTTT. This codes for CASSLSPSMNEKLFF.

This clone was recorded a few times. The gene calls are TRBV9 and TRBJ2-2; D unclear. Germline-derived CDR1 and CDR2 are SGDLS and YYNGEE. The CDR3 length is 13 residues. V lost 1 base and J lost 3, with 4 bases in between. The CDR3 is CASSVIHTGELFF. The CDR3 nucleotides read TGTGCCAGCAGCGTAATACACACCGGGGAGCTGTTTTTT.

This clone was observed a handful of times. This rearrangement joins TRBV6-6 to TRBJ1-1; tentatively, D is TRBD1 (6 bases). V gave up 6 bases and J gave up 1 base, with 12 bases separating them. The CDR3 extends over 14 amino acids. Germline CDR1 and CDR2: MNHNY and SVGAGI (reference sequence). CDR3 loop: CASSPQGRNTEAFF. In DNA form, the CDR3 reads TGTGCCAGCAGCCCACAGGGACGGAACACTGAAGCTTTCTTT.

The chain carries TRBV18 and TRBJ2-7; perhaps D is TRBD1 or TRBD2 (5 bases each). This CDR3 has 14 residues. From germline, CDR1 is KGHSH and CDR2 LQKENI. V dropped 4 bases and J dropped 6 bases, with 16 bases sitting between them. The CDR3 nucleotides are TGTGCCAGCTCACTACCACCGTTGGGGACCGAGCAGTACTTC. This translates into CASSLPPLGTEQYF.

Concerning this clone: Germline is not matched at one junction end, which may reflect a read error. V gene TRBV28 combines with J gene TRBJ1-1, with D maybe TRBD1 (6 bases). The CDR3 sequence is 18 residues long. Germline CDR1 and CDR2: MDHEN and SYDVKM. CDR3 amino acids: CASSFGGVGTRGSTDAFF. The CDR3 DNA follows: TGTGCCAGCAGTTTCGGAGGAGTAGGGACCAGGGGATCCACTGACGCTTTCTTT.

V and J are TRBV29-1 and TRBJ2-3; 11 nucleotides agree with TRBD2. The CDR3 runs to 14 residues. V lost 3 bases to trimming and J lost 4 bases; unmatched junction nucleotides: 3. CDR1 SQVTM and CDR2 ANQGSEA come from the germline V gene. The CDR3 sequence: CSVDGTSGSDTQYF. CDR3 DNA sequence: TGCAGCGTTGACGGGACTAGCGGCTCAGATACGCAGTATTTT.

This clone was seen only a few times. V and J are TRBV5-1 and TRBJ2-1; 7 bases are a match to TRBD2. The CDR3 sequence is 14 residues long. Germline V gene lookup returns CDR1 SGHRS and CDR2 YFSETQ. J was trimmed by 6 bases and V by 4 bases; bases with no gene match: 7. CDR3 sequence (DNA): TGCGCCAGCAGCCCTCTAGCGGAAGCCAATGAGCAGTTCTTC. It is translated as CASSPLAEANEQFF.

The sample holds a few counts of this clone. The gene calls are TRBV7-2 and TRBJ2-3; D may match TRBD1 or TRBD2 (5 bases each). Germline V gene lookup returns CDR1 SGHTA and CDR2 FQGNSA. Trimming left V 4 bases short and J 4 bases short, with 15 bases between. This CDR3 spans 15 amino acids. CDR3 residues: CASSYDGASPDTQYF. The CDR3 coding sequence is TGTGCCAGCAGCTACGACGGGGCCAGCCCAGATACGCAGTATTTT.

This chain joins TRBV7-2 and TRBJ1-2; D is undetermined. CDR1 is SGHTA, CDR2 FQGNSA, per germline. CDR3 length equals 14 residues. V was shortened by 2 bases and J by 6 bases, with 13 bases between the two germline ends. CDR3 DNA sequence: TGTGCCAGCAGCTTAAACCGGGATGGGGATGGCTACACCTTC. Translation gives CASSLNRDGDGYTF.

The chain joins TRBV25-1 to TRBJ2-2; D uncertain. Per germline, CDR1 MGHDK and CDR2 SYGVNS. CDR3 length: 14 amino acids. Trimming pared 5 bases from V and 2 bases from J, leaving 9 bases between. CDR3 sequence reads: CASSRSPNTGELFF. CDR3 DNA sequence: TGTGCCAGCAGTAGAAGTCCCAACACCGGGGAGCTGTTTTTT.

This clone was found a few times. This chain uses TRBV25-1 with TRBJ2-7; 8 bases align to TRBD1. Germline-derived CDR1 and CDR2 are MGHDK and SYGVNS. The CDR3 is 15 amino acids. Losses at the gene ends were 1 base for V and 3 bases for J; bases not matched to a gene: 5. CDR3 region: CASSEFLGQGYEQYF. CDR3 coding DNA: TGTGCCAGCAGTGAATTTTTAGGACAGGGCTACGAGCAGTACTTC.

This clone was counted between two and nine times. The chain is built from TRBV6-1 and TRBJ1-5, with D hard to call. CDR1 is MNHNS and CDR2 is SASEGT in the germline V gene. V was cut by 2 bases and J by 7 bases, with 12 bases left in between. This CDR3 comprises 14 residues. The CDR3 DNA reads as TGTGCCAGCAGTGAAATAGGAACGAGCCAGCCCCAGCATTTT. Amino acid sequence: CASSEIGTSQPQHF.

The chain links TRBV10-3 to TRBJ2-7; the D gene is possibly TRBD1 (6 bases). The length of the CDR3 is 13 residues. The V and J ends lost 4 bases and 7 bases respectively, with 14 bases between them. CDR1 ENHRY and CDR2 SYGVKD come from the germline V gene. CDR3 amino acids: CAISVDSVGEQYF. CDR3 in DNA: TGTGCCATCAGTGTGGACAGTGTGGGTGAGCAGTACTTC.

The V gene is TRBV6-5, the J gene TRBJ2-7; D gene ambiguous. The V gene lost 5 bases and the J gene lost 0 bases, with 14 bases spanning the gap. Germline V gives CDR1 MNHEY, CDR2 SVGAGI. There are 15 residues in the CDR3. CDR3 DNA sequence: TGTGCCAGCAGTGTCCTAGGGCAGTCCTCCTACGAGCAGTACTTC. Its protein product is CASSVLGQSSYEQYF.